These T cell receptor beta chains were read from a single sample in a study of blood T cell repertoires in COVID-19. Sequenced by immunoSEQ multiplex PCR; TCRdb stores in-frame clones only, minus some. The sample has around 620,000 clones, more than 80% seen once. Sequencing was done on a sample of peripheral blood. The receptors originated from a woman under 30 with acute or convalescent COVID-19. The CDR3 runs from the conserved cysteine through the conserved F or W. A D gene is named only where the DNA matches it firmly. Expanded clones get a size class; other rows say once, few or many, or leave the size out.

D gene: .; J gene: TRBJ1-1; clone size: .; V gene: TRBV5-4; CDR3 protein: CASSSMDTNLEAFF; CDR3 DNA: TGTGCCAGCAGCTCGATGGACACAAACCTCGAAGCTTTCTTT
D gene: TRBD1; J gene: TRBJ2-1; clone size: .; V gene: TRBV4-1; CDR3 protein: CASSHPLLPGQGTPRPYNEQFF; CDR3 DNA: TGCGCCAGCAGCCACCCATTGCTCCCGGGACAGGGAACTCCGAGACCCTACAATGAGCAGTTCTTC
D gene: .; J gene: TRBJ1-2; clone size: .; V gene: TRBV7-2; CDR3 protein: CASSLHREIDGYTF; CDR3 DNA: TGTGCCAGCAGCTTACACAGGGAGATCGATGGCTACACCTTC
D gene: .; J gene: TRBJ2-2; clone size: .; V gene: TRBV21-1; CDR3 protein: CASSQGATGELFF; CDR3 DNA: TGTGCCAGCAGCCAGGGGGCCACCGGGGAGCTGTTTTTT
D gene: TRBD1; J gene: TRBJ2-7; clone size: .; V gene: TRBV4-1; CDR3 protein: CASSQATDSTGVYEQYF; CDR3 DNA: TGCGCCAGCAGCCAAGCTACTGATTCGACAGGGGTTTACGAGCAGTACTTC
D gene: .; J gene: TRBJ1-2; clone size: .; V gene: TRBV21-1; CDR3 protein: CASSQAGLRNYGYTF; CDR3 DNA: TGTGCCAGCAGCCAGGCGGGGCTTCGTAACTATGGCTACACCTTC
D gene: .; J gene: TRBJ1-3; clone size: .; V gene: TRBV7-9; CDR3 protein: CASSSPLGRENRGNTIYF; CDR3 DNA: TGTGCCAGCAGCTCACCTCTTGGACGGGAAAATCGGGGAAACACCATATATTTT
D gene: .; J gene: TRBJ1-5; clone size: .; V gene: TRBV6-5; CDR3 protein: CASRSTGVSNQPQHF; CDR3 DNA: TGTGCCAGCAGGTCAACCGGGGTTAGCAATCAGCCCCAGCATTTT
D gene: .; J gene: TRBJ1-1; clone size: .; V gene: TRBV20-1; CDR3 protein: CSASEGGIGTEAFF; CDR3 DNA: TGCAGTGCTAGTGAAGGGGGTATCGGCACTGAAGCTTTCTTT
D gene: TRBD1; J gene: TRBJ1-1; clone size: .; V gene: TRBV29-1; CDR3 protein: CSVEGQGWGNTEAFF; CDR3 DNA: TGCAGCGTTGAAGGACAGGGGTGGGGGAACACTGAAGCTTTCTTT
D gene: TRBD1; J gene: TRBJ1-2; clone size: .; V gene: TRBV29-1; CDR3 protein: CSVVGDSRMDGYTF; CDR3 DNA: TGCAGCGTTGTGGGGGACAGCCGAATGGACGGCTACACCTTC
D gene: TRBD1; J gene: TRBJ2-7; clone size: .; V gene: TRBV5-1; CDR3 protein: CASSLGQGAYEQYF; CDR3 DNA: TGCGCCAGCAGCTTGGGACAGGGGGCATACGAGCAGTACTTC
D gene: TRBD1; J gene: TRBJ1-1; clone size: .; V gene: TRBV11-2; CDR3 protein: CASSSTGVTEAFF; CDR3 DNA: TGTGCCAGCAGCAGCACAGGGGTCACTGAAGCTTTCTTT
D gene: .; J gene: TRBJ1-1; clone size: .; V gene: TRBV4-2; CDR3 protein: CASSQGTGGFTEAFF; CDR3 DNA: TGTGCCAGCAGCCAAGGGACCGGGGGGTTCACTGAAGCTTTCTTT
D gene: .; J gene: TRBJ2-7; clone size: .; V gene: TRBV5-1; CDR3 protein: CASSLGAAGYEQYF; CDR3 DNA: TGCGCCAGCAGCTTGGGTGCGGCCGGATACGAGCAGTACTTC
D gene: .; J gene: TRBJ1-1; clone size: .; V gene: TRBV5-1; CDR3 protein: CASSLGPRDTEAFF; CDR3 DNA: TGCGCCAGCAGCTTGGGCCCACGGGACACTGAAGCTTTCTTT
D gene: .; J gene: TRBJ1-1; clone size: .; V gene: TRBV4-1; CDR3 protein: CASSQGAEAFF; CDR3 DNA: TGCGCCAGCAGCCAAGGAGCTGAAGCTTTCTTT
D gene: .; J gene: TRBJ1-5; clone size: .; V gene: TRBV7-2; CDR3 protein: CASSLDTSNQPQHF; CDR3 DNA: TGTGCCAGCAGCTTAGACACAAGCAATCAGCCCCAGCATTTT
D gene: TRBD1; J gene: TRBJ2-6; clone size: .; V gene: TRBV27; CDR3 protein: CASSLGTGNVLTF; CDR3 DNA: TGTGCCAGCAGTCTGGGGACAGGAAACGTCCTGACTTTC
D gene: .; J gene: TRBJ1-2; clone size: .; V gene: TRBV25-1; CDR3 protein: CASSDQGRDSNGYTF; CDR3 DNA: TGTGCCAGCAGTGACCAGGGAAGGGATTCCAATGGCTACACCTTC
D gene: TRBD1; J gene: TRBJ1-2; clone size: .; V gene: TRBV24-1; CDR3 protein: CATSDPGQGANYGYTF; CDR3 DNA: TGTGCCACCAGTGACCCCGGACAGGGGGCGAACTATGGCTACACCTTC
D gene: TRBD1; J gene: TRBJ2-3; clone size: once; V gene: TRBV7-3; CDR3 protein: CASSSSGTGGALDTQYF; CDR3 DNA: TGTGCCAGCAGCTCATCCGGGACAGGGGGCGCATTAGATACGCAGTATTTT
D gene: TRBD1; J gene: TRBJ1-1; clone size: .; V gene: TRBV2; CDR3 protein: CASRTGSSTEAFF; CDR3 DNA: TGTGCCAGCAGGACAGGGTCTAGCACTGAAGCTTTCTTT
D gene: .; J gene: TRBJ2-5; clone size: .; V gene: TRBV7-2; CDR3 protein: CASGRGLNQETQYF; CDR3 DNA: TGTGCCAGCGGGCGGGGGCTGAATCAAGAGACCCAGTACTTC
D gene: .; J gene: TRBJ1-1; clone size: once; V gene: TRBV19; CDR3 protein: CASSSAGNTEAFF; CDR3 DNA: TGTGCCAGTAGTTCGGCGGGGAACACTGAAGCTTTCTTT
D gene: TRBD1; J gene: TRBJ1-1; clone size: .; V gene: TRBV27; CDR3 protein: CASSSQGSRTEAFF; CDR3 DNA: TGTGCCAGCAGTTCACAGGGGTCACGCACTGAAGCTTTCTTT
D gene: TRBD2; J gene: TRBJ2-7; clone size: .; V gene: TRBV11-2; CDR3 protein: CASSLGLGRGSSYEQYF; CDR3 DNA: TGTGCCAGCAGCTTAGGATTGGGGCGGGGGAGTTCCTACGAGCAGTACTTC
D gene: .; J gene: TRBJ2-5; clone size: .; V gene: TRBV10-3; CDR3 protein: CAIRDTETQYF; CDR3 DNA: TGTGCCATCAGGGACACAGAGACCCAGTACTTC
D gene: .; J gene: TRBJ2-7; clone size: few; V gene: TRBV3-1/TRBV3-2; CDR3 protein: CASSQGPYEQYF; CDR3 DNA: TGTGCCAGCAGCCAAGGGCCCTACGAGCAGTACTTC
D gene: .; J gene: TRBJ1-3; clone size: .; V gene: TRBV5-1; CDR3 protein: CASSSGPEGSTIYF; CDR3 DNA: TGCGCCAGCAGCTCGGGACCGGAGGGGAGCACCATATATTTT
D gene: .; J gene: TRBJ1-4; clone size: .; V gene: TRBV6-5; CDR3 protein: CASMEGFNEKLFF; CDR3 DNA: TGTGCCAGCATGGAGGGTTTTAATGAAAAACTGTTTTTT
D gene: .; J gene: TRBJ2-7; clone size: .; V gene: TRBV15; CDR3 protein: CATSTIPDSHSYEQYF; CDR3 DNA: TGTGCCACCAGCACAATTCCCGACAGTCATAGCTACGAGCAGTACTTC
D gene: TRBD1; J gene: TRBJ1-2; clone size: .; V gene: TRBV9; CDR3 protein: CASSVAFPGGANGYTF; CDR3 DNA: TGTGCCAGCAGCGTAGCGTTCCCAGGGGGCGCGAATGGCTACACCTTC
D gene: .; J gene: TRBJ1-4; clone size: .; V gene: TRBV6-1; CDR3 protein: CASSEAEDSPTNEKLFF; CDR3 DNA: TGTGCCAGCAGTGAAGCTGAGGACAGCCCAACTAATGAAAAACTGTTTTTT
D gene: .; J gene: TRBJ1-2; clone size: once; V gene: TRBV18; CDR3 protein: CASSPGANYGYTF; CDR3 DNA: TGTGCCAGCTCACCAGGAGCTAACTATGGCTACACCTTC
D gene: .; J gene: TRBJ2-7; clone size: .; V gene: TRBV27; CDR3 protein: CASSNSGPGGEQYF; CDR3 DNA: TGTGCCAGCAGTAATAGCGGCCCCGGGGGCGAGCAGTACTTC
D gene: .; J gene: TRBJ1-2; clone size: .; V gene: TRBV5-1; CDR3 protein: CASRGGGLDYGYTF; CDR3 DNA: TGCGCCAGCAGAGGCGGGGGATTAGACTATGGCTACACCTTC
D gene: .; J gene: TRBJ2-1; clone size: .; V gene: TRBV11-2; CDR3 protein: CASSLLVLNEQFF; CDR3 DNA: TGTGCCAGCAGCTTATTAGTACTCAATGAGCAGTTCTTC
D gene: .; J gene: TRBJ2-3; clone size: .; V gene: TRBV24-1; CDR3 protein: CATSSQVSTDTQYF; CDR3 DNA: TGTGCCACCAGTTCTCAGGTTAGCACAGATACGCAGTATTTT
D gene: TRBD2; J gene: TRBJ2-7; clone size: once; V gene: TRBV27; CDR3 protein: CASGGEYSYEQYF; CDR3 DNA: TGTGCCAGCGGGGGGGAGTATTCCTACGAGCAGTACTTC
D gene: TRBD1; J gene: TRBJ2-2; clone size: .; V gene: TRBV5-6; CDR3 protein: CASSFYQGDWTGELFF; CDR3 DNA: TGTGCCAGCAGCTTCTACCAGGGGGATTGGACCGGGGAGCTGTTTTTT
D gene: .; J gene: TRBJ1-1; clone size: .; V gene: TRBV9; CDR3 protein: CASSVVAESEAFF; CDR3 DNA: TGTGCCAGCAGCGTAGTCGCAGAATCTGAAGCTTTCTTT
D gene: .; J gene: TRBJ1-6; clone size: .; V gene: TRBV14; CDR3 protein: CASSQDISPYSPLHF; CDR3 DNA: TGTGCCAGCAGCCAAGATATTTCCCCCTATTCACCCCTCCACTTT
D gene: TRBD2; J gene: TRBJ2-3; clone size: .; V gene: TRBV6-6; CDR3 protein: CASSRNQAGAGDTQYF; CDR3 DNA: TGTGCCAGCAGTCGGAACCAAGCGGGGGCTGGAGATACGCAGTATTTT
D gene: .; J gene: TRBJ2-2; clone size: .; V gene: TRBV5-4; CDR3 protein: CASSFGENVAGELFF; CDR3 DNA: TGTGCCAGCAGCTTCGGTGAGAACGTGGCCGGGGAGCTGTTTTTT
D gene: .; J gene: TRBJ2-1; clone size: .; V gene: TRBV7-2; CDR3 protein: CASSLEPLAGNEQFF; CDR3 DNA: TGTGCCAGCAGCTTAGAGCCCCTTGCGGGGAATGAGCAGTTCTTC
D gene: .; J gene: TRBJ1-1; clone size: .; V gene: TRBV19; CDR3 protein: CASSPDSGNTEAFF; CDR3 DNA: TGTGCCAGTAGTCCGGACAGTGGGAACACTGAAGCTTTCTTT